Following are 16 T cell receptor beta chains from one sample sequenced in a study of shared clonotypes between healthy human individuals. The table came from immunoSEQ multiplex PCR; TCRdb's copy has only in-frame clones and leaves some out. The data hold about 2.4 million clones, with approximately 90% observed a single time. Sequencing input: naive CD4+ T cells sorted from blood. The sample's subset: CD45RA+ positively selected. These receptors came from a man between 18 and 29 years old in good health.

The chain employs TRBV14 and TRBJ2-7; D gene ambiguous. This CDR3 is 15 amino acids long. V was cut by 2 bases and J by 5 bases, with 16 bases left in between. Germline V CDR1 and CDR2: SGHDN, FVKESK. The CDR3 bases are TGTGCCAGCAGCCAAAGGTATGCGGTACTGAACGAGCAGTACTTC. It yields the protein CASSQRYAVLNEQYF.

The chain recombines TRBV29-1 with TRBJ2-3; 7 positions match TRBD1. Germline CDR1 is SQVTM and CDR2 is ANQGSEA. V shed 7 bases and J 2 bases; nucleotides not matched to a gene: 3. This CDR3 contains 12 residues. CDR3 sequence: CSADRDTDTQYF. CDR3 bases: TGCAGCGCAGACAGGGACACAGATACGCAGTATTTT.

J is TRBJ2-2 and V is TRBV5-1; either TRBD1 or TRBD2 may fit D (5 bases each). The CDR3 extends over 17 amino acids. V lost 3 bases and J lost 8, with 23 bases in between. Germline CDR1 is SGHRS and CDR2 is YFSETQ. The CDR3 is CASSSPLGESGRGELFF. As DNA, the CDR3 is TGCGCCAGCAGCTCTCCTCTCGGGGAGTCAGGGAGAGGGGAGCTGTTTTTT.

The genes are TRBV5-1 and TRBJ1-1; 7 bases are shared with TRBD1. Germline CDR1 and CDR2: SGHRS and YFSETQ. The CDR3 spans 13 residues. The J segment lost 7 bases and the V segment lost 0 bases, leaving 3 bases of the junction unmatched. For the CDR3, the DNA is TGCGCCAGCAGCTTGGAGGGGGCGGGTGAAGCTTTCTTT. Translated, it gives CASSLEGAGEAFF.

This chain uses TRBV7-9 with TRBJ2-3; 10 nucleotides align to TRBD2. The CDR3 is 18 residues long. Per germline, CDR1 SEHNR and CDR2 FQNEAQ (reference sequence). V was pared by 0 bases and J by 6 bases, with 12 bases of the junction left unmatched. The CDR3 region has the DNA TGTGCCAGCAGCTTAGCGGCTGTTTTAGCGGGAGGATCTGATACGCAGTATTTT. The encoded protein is CASSLAAVLAGGSDTQYF.

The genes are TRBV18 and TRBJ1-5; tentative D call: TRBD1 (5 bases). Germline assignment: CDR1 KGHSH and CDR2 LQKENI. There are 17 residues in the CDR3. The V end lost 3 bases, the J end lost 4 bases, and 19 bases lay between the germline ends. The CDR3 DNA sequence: TGTGCCAGCTCACCCCTAGCCCCCAGGGAGGGGAATCAGCCCCAGCATTTT. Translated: CASSPLAPREGNQPQHF.

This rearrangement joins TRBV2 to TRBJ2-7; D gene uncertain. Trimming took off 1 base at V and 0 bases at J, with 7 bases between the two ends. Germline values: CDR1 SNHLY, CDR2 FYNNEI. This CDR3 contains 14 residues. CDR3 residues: CASSEDWPSYEQYF. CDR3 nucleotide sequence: TGTGCCAGCAGTGAAGACTGGCCCTCCTACGAGCAGTACTTC.

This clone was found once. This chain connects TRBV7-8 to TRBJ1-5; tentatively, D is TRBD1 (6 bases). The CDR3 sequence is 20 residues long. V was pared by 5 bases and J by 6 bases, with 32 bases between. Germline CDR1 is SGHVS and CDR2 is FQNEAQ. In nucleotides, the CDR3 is TGTGCCAGCAGCCATTTAGGCGGGGATATGCCAGGGGCGATTATTCAGCCCCAGCATTTT. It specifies CASSHLGGDMPGAIIQPQHF.

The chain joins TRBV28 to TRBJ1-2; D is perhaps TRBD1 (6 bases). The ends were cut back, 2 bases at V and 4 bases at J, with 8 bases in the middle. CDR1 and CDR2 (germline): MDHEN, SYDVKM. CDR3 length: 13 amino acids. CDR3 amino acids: CASSLDRLYGYTF. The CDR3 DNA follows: TGTGCCAGCAGTTTAGACAGGCTCTATGGCTACACCTTC.

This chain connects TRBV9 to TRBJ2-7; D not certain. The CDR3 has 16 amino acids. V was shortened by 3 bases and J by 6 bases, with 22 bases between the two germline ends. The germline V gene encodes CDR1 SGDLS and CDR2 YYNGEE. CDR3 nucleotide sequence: TGTGCCAGCAGCGGTCTCGAGGCGGCCCCAAAGAGCGAGCAGTACTTC. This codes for CASSGLEAAPKSEQYF.

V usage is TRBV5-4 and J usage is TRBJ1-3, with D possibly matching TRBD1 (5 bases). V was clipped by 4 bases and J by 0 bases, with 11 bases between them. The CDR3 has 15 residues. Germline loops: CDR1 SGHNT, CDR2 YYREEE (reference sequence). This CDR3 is CASSPGLISGNTIYF. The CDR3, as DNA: TGTGCCAGCAGCCCGGGACTCATCTCTGGAAACACCATATATTTT.

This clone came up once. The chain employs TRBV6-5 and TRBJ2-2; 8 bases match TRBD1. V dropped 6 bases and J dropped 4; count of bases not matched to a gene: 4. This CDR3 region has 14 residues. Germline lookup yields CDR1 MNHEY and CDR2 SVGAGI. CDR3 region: CASRGTGGTGELFF. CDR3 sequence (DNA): TGTGCCAGCAGGGGAACAGGGGGCACCGGGGAGCTGTTTTTT.

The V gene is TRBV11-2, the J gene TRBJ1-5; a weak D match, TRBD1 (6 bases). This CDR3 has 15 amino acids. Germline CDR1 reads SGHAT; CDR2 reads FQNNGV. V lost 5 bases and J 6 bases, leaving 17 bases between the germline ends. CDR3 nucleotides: TGTGCCAGCAGCGCCGAGGGGGACCGTGGTCAGCCCCAGCATTTT. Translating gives CASSAEGDRGQPQHF.

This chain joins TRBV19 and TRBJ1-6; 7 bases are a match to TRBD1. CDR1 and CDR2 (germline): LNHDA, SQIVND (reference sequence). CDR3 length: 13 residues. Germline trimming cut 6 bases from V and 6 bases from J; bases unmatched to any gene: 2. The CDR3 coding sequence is TGTGCCAGTAGGGGGACAGTTAATTCACCCCTCCACTTT. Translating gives CASRGTVNSPLHF.

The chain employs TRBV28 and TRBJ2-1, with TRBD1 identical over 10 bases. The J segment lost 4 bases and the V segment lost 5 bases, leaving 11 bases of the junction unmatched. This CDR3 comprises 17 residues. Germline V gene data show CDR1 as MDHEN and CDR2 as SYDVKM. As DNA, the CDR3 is TGTGCCAGCAGTCTCCCCGGGACAGGGGTAAGATACAATGAGCAGTTCTTC. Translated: CASSLPGTGVRYNEQFF.

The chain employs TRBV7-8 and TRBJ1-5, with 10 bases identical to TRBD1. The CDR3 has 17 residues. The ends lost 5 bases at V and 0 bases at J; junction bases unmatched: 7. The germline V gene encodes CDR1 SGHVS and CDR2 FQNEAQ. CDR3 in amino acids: CASSARTGGSSNQPQHF. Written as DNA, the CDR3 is TGTGCCAGCAGCGCCAGGACAGGGGGTAGTAGCAATCAGCCCCAGCATTTT.